This passage covers 12 T cell receptor beta chains from one sample sequenced in a study of graft-versus-host responses after intestinal transplantation. Clones were sequenced by immunoSEQ multiplex PCR, and TCRdb holds only the in-frame ones, with some missing. The sample has over 40,000 clones, approximately 92% seen once; the top ten hold less than 6%. The specimen was PBMCs, collected around 790 days after a first intestinal transplant, on the day of a second. These receptors came from a human patient who received an intestinal transplant, so some T cells may come from the graft donor.

The rearrangement joins TRBV19 to TRBJ2-1, with D possibly being TRBD2 (5 bases). Germline CDR1 reads LNHDA; CDR2 reads SQIVND (reference sequence). The ends were cut back, 7 bases at V and 8 bases at J, with 15 bases in the middle. The CDR3 runs 13 residues. The CDR3 nucleotides are TGTGCCAGTACCGATCGAGAGGGTTATGAGCAGTTCTTC. Protein product: CASTDREGYEQFF.

The J gene is TRBJ2-4, the V gene TRBV30; D not resolved. Between the trimmed V and J ends, which lost 3 bases and 3 bases, there was a span of 6 bases. Germline CDR1 is GTSNPN and CDR2 is SVGIG (reference sequence). This CDR3 has 12 amino acids. The CDR3 coding sequence is TGTGCCTGGAGAAGTGACAAAAACATTCAGTACTTC. It codes for CAWRSDKNIQYF.

The genes are TRBV2 and TRBJ1-6; TRBD1 agrees at 7 bases. The CDR3 consists of 15 residues. The germline CDR1 and CDR2 sequences are SNHLY and FYNNEI. With V trimmed by 3 bases and J by 14 bases, 13 bases remained unmatched. This chain's CDR3 is CASSEVRQGGKALHF. In DNA, the CDR3 is TGTGCCAGCAGTGAGGTGAGACAGGGAGGAAAGGCCCTCCACTTT. Combining the CDR3 with reference TRBV2 and TRBJ1-6 gives the whole variable domain EPEVTQTPSHQVTQMGQEVILRCVPISNHLYFYWYRQILGQKVEFLVSFYNNEISEKSEIFDDQFSVERPDGSNFTLKIRSTKLEDSAMYFCASSEVRQGGKALHFGNGTRLTVT.

The genes are TRBV4-1 and TRBJ1-1; a possible D gene is TRBD1 (6 bases). This CDR3 is built from 14 residues. Trimming took 3 bases from V and 6 from J, leaving 14 bases between them. CDR1 and CDR2 from the germline V gene are MGHRA and YSYEKL. CDR3 region: CASSHGRGRAEAFF. The CDR3 nucleotides read TGCGCCAGCAGCCACGGCCGGGGGCGGGCTGAAGCTTTCTTT.

The gene calls are TRBV11-1 and TRBJ2-4, with 7 bases matching TRBD2. Trimming at V came to 6 bases and at J to 0 bases, leaving 8 bases not matched to a gene. The V gene's germline CDR1 is SGHAT and CDR2 FQDESV (reference sequence). There are 16 residues in the CDR3. CDR3 nucleotides: TGTGCCAGCAGTTCTAGCGGATCCTTAGCCAAAAACATTCAGTACTTC. Translated, it gives CASSSSGSLAKNIQYF.

The rearrangement uses TRBV28 and TRBJ1-3, with 11 nucleotides matching TRBD1. The ends lost 10 bases at V and 2 bases at J; junction bases unmatched: 7. CDR1 and CDR2 (germline): MDHEN, SYDVKM. The CDR3 runs 15 residues. CDR3 amino acids: CATQRDRGAGNTIYF. The CDR3 DNA is TGTGCCACCCAGAGGGACAGGGGGGCTGGAAACACCATATATTTT.

The rearrangement joins TRBV19 to TRBJ2-1; 12 bases match TRBD1. Per germline, CDR1 LNHDA and CDR2 SQIVND (reference sequence). The CDR3 has 15 amino acids. V lost 6 bases and J lost 10; bases outside the gene matches: 10. This chain's CDR3 is CASSLPGQGAWEQFF. In DNA, the CDR3 is TGTGCCAGTAGCCTACCGGGACAGGGGGCATGGGAGCAGTTCTTC.

The rearrangement joins TRBV5-6 to TRBJ2-5; D tentatively fits TRBD1 or TRBD2 (5 bases each). V shed 0 bases and J shed 3 bases, with 9 bases lying between them. Germline CDR1 is SGHDT and CDR2 is YYEEEE. The CDR3 totals 14 residues. Written as DNA, the CDR3 is TGTGCCAGCAGCTTGGGAGGGGCGGAAGAGACCCAGTACTTC. It encodes CASSLGGAEETQYF.

The rearrangement uses TRBV4-1 and TRBJ1-1, with 7 positions matching TRBD1. Germline CDR1 and CDR2: MGHRA and YSYEKL. V shed 1 base and J 8 bases; nucleotides not matched to a gene: 4. This CDR3 has 13 amino acids. CDR3: CASSQVTTGEAFF. The CDR3 nucleotides read TGCGCCAGCAGCCAAGTGACGACAGGGGAAGCTTTCTTT.

The J gene is TRBJ1-6, the V gene TRBV10-1; perhaps TRBD1 as D (5 bases). CDR3 length: 13 amino acids. Germline V gene data show CDR1 as WNHNN and CDR2 as SYGVQD (reference sequence). Trimming removed 5 bases from V and 6 bases from J, with 8 bases in between. The CDR3 region is CASSPGPNSPLHF. The CDR3 DNA reads as TGCGCCAGCAGTCCGGGGCCTAATTCACCCCTCCACTTT.

This chain links TRBV4-1 with TRBJ1-3; D is uncertain. Germline V lookup: CDR1 MGHRA, CDR2 YSYEKL. CDR3 length equals 14 residues. V lost 0 bases, J lost 4 bases, and 7 bases lay in between. Here the CDR3 reads CASSQEADGNTIYF. For the CDR3, the DNA is TGCGCCAGCAGCCAAGAGGCGGACGGAAACACCATATATTTT.

The chain couples TRBV28 to TRBJ1-2; D might be TRBD1 (5 bases). Trimming left V 4 bases short and J 10 bases short, with 31 bases between. The CDR3 contains 18 residues. The germline V gene has CDR1 MDHEN and CDR2 SYDVKM. The chain's CDR3 is CASSSRGHSANTPRYYTF. CDR3 coding DNA: TGTGCCAGCAGTTCACGTGGACACTCCGCAAACACTCCCAGATACTACACCTTC.